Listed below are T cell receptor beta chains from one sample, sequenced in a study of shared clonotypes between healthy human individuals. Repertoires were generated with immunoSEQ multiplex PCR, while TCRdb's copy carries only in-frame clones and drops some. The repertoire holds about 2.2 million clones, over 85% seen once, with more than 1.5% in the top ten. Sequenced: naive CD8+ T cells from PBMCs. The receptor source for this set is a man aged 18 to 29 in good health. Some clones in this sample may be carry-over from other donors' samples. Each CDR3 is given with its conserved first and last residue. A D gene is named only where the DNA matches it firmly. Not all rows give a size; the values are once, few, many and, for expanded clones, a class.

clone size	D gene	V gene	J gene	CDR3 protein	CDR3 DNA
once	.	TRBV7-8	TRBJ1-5	CASSPPDSTLEPQHF	TGTGCCAGCAGCCCCCCCGACAGTACTCTAGAGCCCCAGCATTTT
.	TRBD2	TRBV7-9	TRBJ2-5	CASSLGWGLAGTIQETQYF	TGTGCCAGCAGCTTAGGTTGGGGACTAGCGGGGACCATACAAGAGACCCAGTACTTC
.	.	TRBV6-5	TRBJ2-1	CASSYRAGHNEQFF	TGTGCCAGCAGTTATCGGGCAGGGCACAATGAGCAGTTCTTC
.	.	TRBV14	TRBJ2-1	CASSPLSGSYNEQFF	TGTGCCAGCAGCCCACTCAGCGGGTCCTACAATGAGCAGTTCTTC
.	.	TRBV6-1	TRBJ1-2	CASSEGERIYGYTF	TGTGCCAGCAGTGAAGGAGAGCGGATCTATGGCTACACCTTC
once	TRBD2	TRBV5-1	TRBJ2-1	CASSSPGGRVNEQFF	TGCGCCAGCAGCTCCCCTGGCGGGAGGGTAAATGAGCAGTTCTTC
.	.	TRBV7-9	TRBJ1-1	CASSPGGMNTEAFF	TGTGCCAGCAGCCCAGGAGGTATGAACACTGAAGCTTTCTTT
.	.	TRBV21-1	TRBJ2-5	CASRTRIYQETQYF	TGTGCCAGCAGGACCAGAATTTACCAAGAGACCCAGTACTTC
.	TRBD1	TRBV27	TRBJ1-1	CASRDRNPDTEAFF	TGTGCCAGCAGGGACAGGAACCCTGATACTGAAGCTTTCTTT
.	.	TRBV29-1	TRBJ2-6	CSVVGVYGANVLTF	TGCAGCGTTGTAGGGGTGTATGGGGCCAACGTCCTGACTTTC
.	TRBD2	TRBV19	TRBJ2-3	CASTPRGGDTQYF	TGTGCCAGTACTCCCCGGGGGGGAGATACGCAGTATTTT
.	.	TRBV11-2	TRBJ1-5	CASSLSFSNQPQHF	TGTGCCAGCAGCTTGTCTTTTAGCAATCAGCCCCAGCATTTT
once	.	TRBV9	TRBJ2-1	CASSVEGTLVGFWNEQFF	TGTGCCAGCAGCGTAGAAGGGACACTGGTAGGATTTTGGAATGAGCAGTTCTTC
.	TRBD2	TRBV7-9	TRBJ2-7	CASSLARGSGTYEQYF	TGTGCCAGCAGCTTAGCCCGTGGTAGCGGGACCTACGAGCAGTACTTC
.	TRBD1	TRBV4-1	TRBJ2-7	CASSRSGRTGPYEQYF	TGCGCCAGCAGCCGCTCGGGGAGGACAGGGCCCTACGAGCAGTACTTC
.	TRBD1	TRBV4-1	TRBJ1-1	CASSHPTGQNTEAFF	TGCGCCAGCAGCCACCCGACAGGGCAGAACACTGAAGCTTTCTTT
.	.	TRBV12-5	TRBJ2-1	CASGASRGSQYYNEQFF	TGTGCTAGTGGTGCCTCCAGGGGATCCCAATATTACAATGAGCAGTTCTTC
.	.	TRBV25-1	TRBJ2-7	CASSESGSYEQYF	TGTGCCAGCAGTGAATCTGGGTCCTACGAGCAGTACTTC
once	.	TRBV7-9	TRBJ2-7	CASSGGTDHYYEQYF	TGTGCCAGCAGCGGTGGGACCGACCACTACTACGAGCAGTACTTC
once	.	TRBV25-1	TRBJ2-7	CASRGQGCEQYF	TGTGCCAGCAGGGGACAAGGCTGCGAGCAGTACTTC
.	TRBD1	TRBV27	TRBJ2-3	CASSLEGQGIDTQYF	TGTGCCAGCAGTTTGGAGGGACAGGGGATAGATACGCAGTATTTT
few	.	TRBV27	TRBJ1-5	CASSLTGYNQPQHF	TGTGCCAGCAGTTTAACCGGTTACAATCAGCCCCAGCATTTT
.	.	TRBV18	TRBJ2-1	CASSPPTGIDSYNEQFF	TGTGCCAGCTCACCACCAACCGGGATCGACTCCTACAATGAGCAGTTCTTC
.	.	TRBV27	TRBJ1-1	CASSLLSGVATEAFF	TGTGCCAGCAGTTTATTATCGGGCGTGGCCACTGAAGCTTTCTTT
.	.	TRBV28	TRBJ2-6	CASSSLVSGANVLTF	TGTGCCAGCAGTTCTTTGGTATCTGGGGCCAACGTCCTGACTTTC